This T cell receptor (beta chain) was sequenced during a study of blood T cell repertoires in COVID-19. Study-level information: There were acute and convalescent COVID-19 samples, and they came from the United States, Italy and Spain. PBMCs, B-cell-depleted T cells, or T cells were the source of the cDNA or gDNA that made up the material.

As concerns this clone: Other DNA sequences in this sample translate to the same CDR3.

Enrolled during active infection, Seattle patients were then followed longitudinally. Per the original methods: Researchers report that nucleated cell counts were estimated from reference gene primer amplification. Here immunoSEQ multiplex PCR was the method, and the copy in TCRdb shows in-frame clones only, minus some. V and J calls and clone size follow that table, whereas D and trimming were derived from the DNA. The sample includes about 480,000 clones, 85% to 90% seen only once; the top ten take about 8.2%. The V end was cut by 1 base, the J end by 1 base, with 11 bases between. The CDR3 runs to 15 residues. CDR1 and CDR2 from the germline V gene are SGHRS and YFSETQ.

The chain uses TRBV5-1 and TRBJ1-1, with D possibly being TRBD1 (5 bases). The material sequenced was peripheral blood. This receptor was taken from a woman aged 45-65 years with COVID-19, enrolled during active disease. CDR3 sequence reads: CASSLSQGGNTEAFF. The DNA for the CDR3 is TGCGCCAGCAGCTTGAGTCAGGGAGGGAACACTGAAGCTTTCTTT.